Each of the 21 T cell receptor beta chains below was sequenced from the same sample in a study of blood T cell repertoires in COVID-19. Generated by immunoSEQ multiplex PCR, the TCRdb table keeps only in-frame clones and is missing some. The sample yields 50,000 to 75,000 clones, 90% to 95% seen once. Sequencing was performed on peripheral blood. All receptors derive from a human donor in a cohort sampled during active COVID-19.

This chain joins TRBV9 and TRBJ1-2; a possible D gene is TRBD1 (5 bases). Deletions cut 4 bases from V and 0 bases from J, with 13 bases between. CDR3 size: 15 residues. Germline CDR1 and CDR2: SGDLS and YYNGEE. The CDR3 region is CASSSSGGANYGYTF. CDR3 DNA: TGTGCCAGCAGCTCGAGCGGGGGGGCTAACTATGGCTACACCTTC.

The V gene is TRBV10-3, the J gene TRBJ2-7, with a weak D call TRBD1 (5 bases). The length of the CDR3 is 13 residues. The V gene's germline CDR1 is ENHRY and CDR2 SYGVKD. Trimming cost V 7 bases and J 2 bases, with 12 bases left between them. Written as DNA, the CDR3 is TGTGCCATCAAGGGGAATTTTCCCTACGAGCAGTACTTC. Protein sequence: CAIKGNFPYEQYF.

The rearrangement links TRBV28 to TRBJ2-2, with 7 bases aligning to TRBD1. The length of the CDR3 is 15 residues. V shed 6 bases and J 0 bases; nucleotides not matched to a gene: 4. The germline CDR1 and CDR2 sequences are MDHEN and SYDVKM. CDR3 DNA sequence: TGTGCCAGCAGCCCCGGGACAGCGAACACCGGGGAGCTGTTTTTT. This gives the protein CASSPGTANTGELFF.

The chain couples TRBV5-1 to TRBJ1-4, with D possibly TRBD1 on 5 matching bases. The V gene's germline CDR1 is SGHRS and CDR2 YFSETQ. Trimming removed 0 bases from V and 3 bases from J, with 9 bases in between. CDR3 length equals 15 residues. CDR3 nucleotides: TGCGCCAGCAGCTTGGTAGTAGGGGCTAATGAAAAACTGTTTTTT. This gives the protein CASSLVVGANEKLFF.

In this sample, this clone turned up a few times. This chain links TRBV7-2 with TRBJ2-1, with 9 bases identical to TRBD2. J was trimmed by 8 bases and V by 7 bases; bases with no gene match: 12. CDR1 and CDR2 (germline): SGHTA, FQGNSA. This CDR3 is built from 15 residues. The CDR3 reads CASTPTLAGYDEQFF. The DNA of the CDR3 is TGTGCCAGCACCCCAACCCTAGCGGGGTACGATGAGCAGTTCTTC.

The chain links TRBV19 to TRBJ2-3; perhaps TRBD2 as D (6 bases). Germline V gene data show CDR1 as LNHDA and CDR2 as SQIVND (reference sequence). V lost 5 bases, J lost 6 bases, and 18 bases lay in between. The CDR3 consists of 15 residues. This CDR3 reads CASSATRAGWDTQYF. For the CDR3, the DNA is TGTGCCAGTAGTGCGACCCGAGCGGGTTGGGATACGCAGTATTTT.

V is TRBV29-1 and J is TRBJ2-5; TRBD1 is a possible D gene (6 bases). The germline CDR1 and CDR2 sequences are SQVTM and ANQGSEA. CDR3 length equals 11 residues. The CDR3 spells CGKGVGETQYF. The CDR3 region has the DNA TGCGGCAAGGGGGTTGGAGAGACCCAGTACTTC. Full variable domain (outside the CDR3, taken from reference TRBV29-1 and TRBJ2-5): SAVISQKPSRDICQRGTSLTIQCQVDSQVTMMFWYRQQPGQSLTLIATANQGSEATYESGFVIDKFPISRPNLTFSTLTVSNMSPEDSSIYLCGKGVGETQYFGPGTRLLVL.

The chain is built from TRBV14 and TRBJ2-7; 7 bases match TRBD2. The germline CDR1 and CDR2 sequences are SGHDN and FVKESK. Losses at the gene ends were 1 base for V and 2 bases for J; bases not matched to a gene: 2. The CDR3 has 14 residues. Here the CDR3 DNA reads TGTGCCAGCAGCCAAGTTCGGGGGGCCTACGAGCAGTACTTC. Its translation is CASSQVRGAYEQYF.

The chain links TRBV5-4 to TRBJ2-7, with D tentatively TRBD2 (5 bases). Germline loops: CDR1 SGHNT, CDR2 YYREEE (reference sequence). The V end lost 1 base, the J end lost 4 bases, and 18 bases lay between the germline ends. The CDR3 length is 16 residues. The CDR3 loop reads CASSLTLADWEYEQYF. Written as DNA, the CDR3 is TGTGCCAGCAGCTTGACCCTAGCCGACTGGGAGTACGAGCAGTACTTC.

This clone appeared a single time. The chain has TRBV6-5 and TRBJ1-2, with 7 bases that match TRBD1. The CDR3 contains 14 residues. Germline V lookup: CDR1 MNHEY, CDR2 SVGAGI. Losses at the gene ends were 5 bases for V and 3 bases for J; bases not matched to a gene: 6. This chain's CDR3 is CASSRGGADYGYTF. Here the CDR3 DNA reads TGTGCCAGCAGTCGAGGGGGCGCCGACTATGGCTACACCTTC.

CDR3 in amino acids: CASSRARANYGYTF. CDR3 DNA sequence: TGTGCCAGCTCCCGGGCCAGGGCTAACTATGGCTACACCTTC. The chain recombines TRBV7-2 with TRBJ1-2; a possible D gene is TRBD1 (5 bases). V dropped 8 bases and J dropped 0 bases, with 13 bases sitting between them. Germline V gene sequence: CDR1 SGHTA, CDR2 FQGNSA. The CDR3 consists of 14 residues.

This clone has more than one count but fewer than ten. The rearrangement links TRBV3-1 (or the pseudogene TRBV3-2) to TRBJ2-7, with TRBD1 matching over 9 bases. Germline V gives CDR1 LGHDT, CDR2 YNNKEL (reference sequence). The V and J ends lost 4 bases and 4 bases, in that order; junction bases with no gene match: 8. The CDR3 is 15 amino acids. CDR3 residues: CASSPRNRGRYEQYF. CDR3 DNA sequence: TGTGCCAGCAGCCCCAGGAACAGGGGGCGGTACGAGCAGTACTTC.

J is TRBJ1-4 and V is TRBV27; 7 nucleotides agree with TRBD1. V dropped 7 bases and J dropped 0; count of bases not matched to a gene: 11. The CDR3 is made up of 17 amino acids. Per the germline V gene, CDR1 is MNHEY and CDR2 is SMNVEV (reference sequence). DNA for the CDR3: TGTGCCAGCATGAGAGGGGGCTGGGGGGCAACTAATGAAAAACTGTTTTTT. Amino acids: CASMRGGWGATNEKLFF.

Regarding this clone: At one boundary the junction diverges from the germline segment, which might be a read error. V and J are TRBV20-1 and TRBJ2-7, with 9 nucleotides matching TRBD2. Germline V gene data show CDR1 as DFQATT and CDR2 as SNEGSKA (reference sequence). The CDR3 extends over 10 amino acids. The CDR3 spells CSASAGGRVF. For the CDR3, the DNA is TGCAGTGCTAGCGCGGGGGGGCGTGTCTTC.

The chain combines TRBV5-5 with TRBJ2-2; D might be TRBD2 (6 bases). The V and J ends lost 4 bases and 0 bases respectively, with 16 bases between them. This CDR3 contains 17 residues. Per germline, CDR1 SGHKS and CDR2 YYEKEE (reference sequence). Here the CDR3 reads CASSLAAGPPNTGELFF. CDR3 coding DNA: TGTGCCAGCAGCCTCGCGGCGGGGCCCCCGAACACCGGGGAGCTGTTTTTT.

This chain uses TRBV7-3 with TRBJ2-1; 9 nucleotides match TRBD2. CDR1 and CDR2 from the germline V gene are SGHTA and FQGTGA. V trimming: 0 bases; J trimming: 5 bases; junction bases outside the gene matches: 14. This CDR3 comprises 19 residues. The CDR3 coding sequence is TGTGCCAGCAGCTTAACGAATGGAGCGGGAGGACTCTTTAACAATGAGCAGTTCTTC. Amino acid sequence: CASSLTNGAGGLFNNEQFF.

The chain carries TRBV28 and TRBJ1-1; D not certain. V was pared by 3 bases and J by 0 bases, with 14 bases between. The CDR3 covers 16 residues. Germline V lookup: CDR1 MDHEN, CDR2 SYDVKM. CDR3 coding DNA: TGTGCCAGCAGTTTGGGAGAGCCCGGGGTGAACACTGAAGCTTTCTTT. This sequence encodes CASSLGEPGVNTEAFF.

The CDR3 nucleotides are TGTGCAAGTCAGCCTCCGAGCGAGAACACCGGGGAGCTGTTTTTT. As protein: CASQPPSENTGELFF. This rearrangement joins TRBV12-2 to TRBJ2-2; the table's TRBD2 call for D was not verified on the DNA. TRBV12-2 is noted as a pseudogene. This CDR3 contains 15 residues.

V and J are TRBV2 and TRBJ2-5; TRBD2 matches at 9 bases. The germline CDR1 and CDR2 sequences are SNHLY and FYNNEI. This CDR3 has 17 amino acids. V was clipped by 10 bases and J by 2 bases; unmatched bases: 17. The CDR3 DNA reads as TGTGCCACCCGAACGTGGCTAGCGGGAATGAAACAAGAGACCCAGTACTTC. Its translation is CATRTWLAGMKQETQYF.

The CDR3 loop reads CASSPQSTSGGYQETQYF. CDR3 nucleotides: TGTGCCAGCAGCCCGCAATCGACTAGCGGGGGTTACCAAGAGACCCAGTACTTC. The chain combines TRBV3-1 (or the pseudogene TRBV3-2) with TRBJ2-5; TRBD2 aligns across 12 bases. The CDR3 has 18 amino acids. The ends lost 4 bases at V and 0 bases at J; junction bases unmatched: 9. The germline V gene has CDR1 LGHDT and CDR2 YNNKEL (reference sequence).

The chain joins TRBV14 to TRBJ2-4; D possibly corresponds to TRBD1 (5 bases). V lost 0 bases, J lost 0 bases, and 21 bases lay in between. CDR3 length equals 20 residues. Germline V lookup: CDR1 SGHDN, CDR2 FVKESK. CDR3: CASSQDTWAGWHLAKNIQYF. The CDR3 DNA is TGTGCCAGCAGCCAAGATACGTGGGCAGGGTGGCATCTAGCCAAAAACATTCAGTACTTC.